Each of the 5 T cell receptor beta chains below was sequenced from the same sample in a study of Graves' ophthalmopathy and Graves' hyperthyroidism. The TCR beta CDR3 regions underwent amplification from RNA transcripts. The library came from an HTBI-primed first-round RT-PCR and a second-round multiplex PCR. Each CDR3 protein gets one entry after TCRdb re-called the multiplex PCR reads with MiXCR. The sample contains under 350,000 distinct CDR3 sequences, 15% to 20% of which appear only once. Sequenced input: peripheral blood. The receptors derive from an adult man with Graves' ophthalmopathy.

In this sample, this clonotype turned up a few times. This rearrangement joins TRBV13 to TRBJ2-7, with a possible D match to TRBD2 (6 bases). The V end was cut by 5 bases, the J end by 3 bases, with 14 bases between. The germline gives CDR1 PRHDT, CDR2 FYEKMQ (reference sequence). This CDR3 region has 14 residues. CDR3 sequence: CASSPGRRGYEQYF. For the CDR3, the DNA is TGTGCCAGCAGCCCTGGCCGGAGGGGCTACGAGCAGTACTTC. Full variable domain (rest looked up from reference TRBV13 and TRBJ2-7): AAGVIQSPRHLIKEKRETATLKCYPIPRHDTVYWYQQGPGQDPQFLISFYEKMQSDKGSIPDRFSAQQFSDYHSELNMSSLELGDSALYFCASSPGRRGYEQYFGPGTRLTVT.

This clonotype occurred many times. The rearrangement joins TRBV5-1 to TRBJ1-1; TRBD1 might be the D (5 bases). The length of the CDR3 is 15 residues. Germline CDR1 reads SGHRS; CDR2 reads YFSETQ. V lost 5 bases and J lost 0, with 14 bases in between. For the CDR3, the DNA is TGCGCCAGCAGGGACGAGGGGAACATGAACACTGAAGCTTTCTTT. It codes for CASRDEGNMNTEAFF.

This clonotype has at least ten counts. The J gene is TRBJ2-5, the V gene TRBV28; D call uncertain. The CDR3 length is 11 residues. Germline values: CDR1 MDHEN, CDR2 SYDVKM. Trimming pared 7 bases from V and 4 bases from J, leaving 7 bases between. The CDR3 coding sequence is TGTGCCAGCAACAACGGAGAGACCCAGTACTTC. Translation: CASNNGETQYF.

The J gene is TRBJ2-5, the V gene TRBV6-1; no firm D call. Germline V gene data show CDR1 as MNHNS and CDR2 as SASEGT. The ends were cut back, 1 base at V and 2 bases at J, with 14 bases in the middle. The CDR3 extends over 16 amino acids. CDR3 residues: CASSEDDRRIQETQYF. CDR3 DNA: TGTGCCAGCAGTGAAGATGATCGGCGGATACAAGAGACCCAGTACTTC.

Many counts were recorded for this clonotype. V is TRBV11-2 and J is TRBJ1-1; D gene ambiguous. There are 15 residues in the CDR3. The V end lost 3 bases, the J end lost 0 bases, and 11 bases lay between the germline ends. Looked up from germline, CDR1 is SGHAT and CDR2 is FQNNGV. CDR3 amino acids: CASSLWGVVNTEAFF. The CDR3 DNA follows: TGTGCCAGCAGCTTGTGGGGTGTGGTGAACACTGAAGCTTTCTTT. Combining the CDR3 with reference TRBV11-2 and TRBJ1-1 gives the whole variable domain EAGVAQSPRYKIIEKRQSVAFWCNPISGHATLYWYQQILGQGPKLLIQFQNNGVVDDSQLPKDRFSAERLKGVDSTLKIQPAKLEDSAVYLCASSLWGVVNTEAFFGQGTRLTVV.